What follows are 13 T cell receptor beta chains derived from one specimen sequenced in a study of blood T cell repertoires in COVID-19 (dated by TCRdb to between 2020 and 2021). Preparation of the library involved the immunoSEQ multiplex PCR assay. TCRdb limited this immuneACCESS table to in-frame rearrangements with V and J called. A share of clones is missing; checked studies link under half to unresolved V genes, and the rest is unexplained. Across this sample there are hundreds of thousands of clones, with about 89% seen only once. Less than 3.5% of the sample is taken by the ten largest. Source material: peripheral blood. Receptors originate from a woman in her twenties or thirties with COVID-19, enrolled during active disease.

Only a few counts were recorded for this clone. The chain joins TRBV5-1 to TRBJ2-7; possible D gene TRBD2, 5 bases. CDR3 length: 14 residues. Germline CDR1 SGHRS, CDR2 YFSETQ. Trimming removed 0 bases from V and 1 base from J, with 8 bases in between. The CDR3 sequence is CASSLAAGSYEQYF. CDR3 nucleotide sequence: TGCGCCAGCAGCTTGGCCGCGGGTTCCTACGAGCAGTACTTC. Looking up the rest from reference TRBV5-1 and TRBJ2-7 gives the full variable domain: KAGVTQTPRYLIKTRGQQVTLSCSPISGHRSVSWYQQTPGQGLQFLFEYFSETQRNKGNFPGRFSGRQFSNSRSEMNVSTLELGDSALYLCASSLAAGSYEQYFGPGTRLTVT.

The gene calls are TRBV19 and TRBJ1-6, with 11 nucleotides matching TRBD1. Germline CDR1 reads LNHDA; CDR2 reads SQIVND (reference sequence). This CDR3 has 15 residues. With 7 bases clipped from V and 11 bases from J, the junction kept 10 bases outside the gene matches. The CDR3 reads CASIAGQGATAPLHF. The CDR3 DNA reads TGTGCCAGTATAGCTGGACAGGGGGCGACGGCACCCCTCCACTTT.

This CDR3 reads CASMQGTGSNSPLHF. In DNA, the CDR3 is TGTGCCTCCATGCAAGGGACAGGGAGTAATTCACCCCTCCACTTT. The chain employs TRBV5-4 and TRBJ1-6, with 9 bases that match TRBD1. J was trimmed by 6 bases and V by 10 bases; bases with no gene match: 11. This CDR3 has 15 residues. The germline gives CDR1 SGHNT, CDR2 YYREEE (reference sequence).

This clone was seen just once. The V and J genes are TRBV7-9 and TRBJ2-6; D may be TRBD2 (6 bases). CDR1 is SEHNR and CDR2 is FQNEAQ in the germline V gene (reference sequence). The CDR3 has 17 residues. V was cut by 5 bases and J by 0 bases, with 14 bases left in between. Written as DNA, the CDR3 is TGTGCCAGCAGCCCGGGACTCACCCTCTCTGGGGCCAACGTCCTGACTTTC. It encodes CASSPGLTLSGANVLTF. The full variable domain, completed using reference TRBV7-9 and TRBJ2-6, is DTGVSQNPRHKITKRGQNVTFRCDPISEHNRLYWYRQTLGQGPEFLTYFQNEAQLEKSRLLSDRFSAERPKGSFSTLEIQRTEQGDSAMYLCASSPGLTLSGANVLTFGAGSRLTVL.

Only one count was recorded for this clone. The V gene is TRBV7-9, the J gene TRBJ2-7; D possibly corresponds to TRBD2 (5 bases). The length of the CDR3 is 13 residues. Germline loops: CDR1 SEHNR, CDR2 FQNEAQ (reference sequence). V dropped 6 bases and J dropped 2 bases, with 11 bases sitting between them. The DNA of the CDR3 is TGTGCCAGCAGGAGGAGCGGTACCTACGAGCAGTACTTC. This codes for CASRRSGTYEQYF.

This chain connects TRBV19 to TRBJ2-3; the match to TRBD2 covers 9 bases. The junction had 4 bases not matched to a gene; V was cut back by 5 bases and J by 1 base. Germline V gene data show CDR1 as LNHDA and CDR2 as SQIVND (reference sequence). This CDR3 has 15 residues. The CDR3: CASSQRLAGTDTQYF. CDR3 DNA: TGTGCCAGTAGTCAAAGACTAGCGGGCACAGATACGCAGTATTTT. Combining the CDR3 with reference TRBV19 and TRBJ2-3 gives the whole variable domain DGGITQSPKYLFRKEGQNVTLSCEQNLNHDAMYWYRQDPGQGLRLIYYSQIVNDFQKGDIAEGYSVSREKKESFPLTVTSAQKNPTAFYLCASSQRLAGTDTQYFGPGTRLTVL.

The gene calls are TRBV11-3 and TRBJ1-1; 9 bases agree with TRBD1. Germline V CDR1 and CDR2: SGHNT, YENEEA. Trimming cost V 5 bases and J 7 bases; bases outside gene matches: 8. The CDR3 length is 14 residues. The CDR3 DNA reads as TGTGCCAGCAGCATTAGCCGGGACAGGGATGAAGCTTTCTTT. Its translation: CASSISRDRDEAFF.

This chain connects TRBV3-1 (or the pseudogene TRBV3-2) to TRBJ2-7; TRBD2 matches 13 bases. CDR3 size: 16 residues. Germline V gene data show CDR1 as LGHDT and CDR2 as YNNKEL (reference sequence). V lost 4 bases to trimming and J lost 6 bases; unmatched junction nucleotides: 9. The CDR3 DNA reads TGTGCCAGCAGCCTATTCCCCGGGACTAGCGGGGCCGAGCAGTACTTC. Amino acid sequence: CASSLFPGTSGAEQYF.

This sequence joins TRBV5-1 and TRBJ2-3; 8 nucleotides agree with TRBD1. This CDR3 has 17 residues. With 1 base clipped from V and 1 base from J, the junction kept 8 bases outside the gene matches. Germline V gives CDR1 SGHRS, CDR2 YFSETQ. The CDR3 nucleotides are TGCGCCAGCAGCTTGTTGGCCGGACAGGGCGGCACAGATACGCAGTATTTT. As protein: CASSLLAGQGGTDTQYF.

About this clone itself: The DNA is left out, because the CDR3 cannot be placed on it with certainty; the CDR3 is given as TCRdb lists it. The gene calls are TRBV3-1 (or the pseudogene TRBV3-2) and TRBJ1-5; TRBD1 is the table's D call and was not checked against the DNA. The CDR3 region is 18 residues in length, termini included. Germline V gene lookup returns CDR1 LGHDT and CDR2 YNNKEL (reference sequence). The CDR3 loop reads CASSLDRSNQPQHFTQHF.

This clone is a singleton in its sample. The chain employs TRBV27 and TRBJ2-5, with 7 bases that match TRBD1. V lost 6 bases, J lost 5 bases, and 3 bases stayed unmatched. The V gene's germline CDR1 is MNHEY and CDR2 SMNVEV (reference sequence). The CDR3 length is 12 residues. The CDR3 reads CASSQTGETQYF. The CDR3 DNA reads TGTGCCAGCAGCCAGACAGGGGAGACCCAGTACTTC.

The chain combines TRBV9 with TRBJ1-1; D gene ambiguous. V lost 0 bases and J lost 6, with 6 bases in between. Germline values: CDR1 SGDLS, CDR2 YYNGEE. The CDR3 is made up of 12 amino acids. The CDR3 DNA sequence: TGTGCCAGCAGCGTAGTCGGGGCTGAAGCTTTCTTT. It yields the protein CASSVVGAEAFF.

J is TRBJ2-7 and V is TRBV18; 7 positions match TRBD1. After removal of 3 bases from V and 7 bases from J, the junction contained 6 bases not matched to a gene. The germline V gene encodes CDR1 KGHSH and CDR2 LQKENI. The CDR3 is 13 residues long. CDR3 DNA sequence: TGTGCCAGCTCACCCGACAGGGCGGGTGAGCAGTACGTC. It yields the protein CASSPDRAGEQYV.